A selection of T cell receptor beta chains follows, all from one sample in a study of T cell repertoires in cytomegalovirus infection. Their specific antigens are unknown. TCRdb redid the calling of the reads with MiXCR, one entry per CDR3 protein. The repertoire includes more than 95,000 distinct CDR3 sequences, about 31% of them detected once, and about 53% sits in the top ten. The source was CD8+ T cells from cultured PBMCs, collected from culture after CMV antigen stimulation. Source of these receptors: a human donor in good health (CMV status not recorded). Some clones in this sample may be carry-over from other donors' samples. CDR3s include the opening cysteine and the closing phenylalanine or tryptophan. Fields, in order: V gene, D gene, J gene, clone size, CDR3 DNA, CDR3 protein. D genes are given only for firm matches. The size field is filled for only some rows; it gives once, few, many or a size class.

>TRBV4-3|NA|TRBJ1-1|few
TGCGCCAGCAGCCAAGTAGTGAGGGCTAGTCTTCCTGAAGCTTTCTTT
CASSQVVRASLPEAFF
>TRBV12-3/TRBV12-4|TRBD1|TRBJ1-1|NA
TGTGCCAGCAGTCTATTGACAGGGGGAGCTTTCTTT
CASSLLTGGAFF
>TRBV27|NA|TRBJ2-7|NA
TGCGCCAGCAGGCCCGCGAGAGACAGGACCTCCTACGAGCAGTACTTC
CASRPARDRTSYEQYF
>TRBV14|NA|TRBJ2-7|NA
TGTGCCAGCAGCCGGCGGACCTACGAGCAGTACTTC
CASSRRTYEQYF
>TRBV7-8|TRBD1|TRBJ2-6|many
TGTGCCAGCAGCTCCTGGTATTCGGACAGGCGGGCCAACGTCCTGACTTTC
CASSSWYSDRRANVLTF
>TRBV12-3/TRBV12-4|TRBD1|TRBJ1-5|many
TGTGCCAGCAGTTTGGGGGGACAGGGTTTTAGTCAGCCCCAGCATTTT
CASSLGGQGFSQPQHF
>TRBV7-9|NA|TRBJ2-1|NA
TGTGCCAGCAGCCCTACCGGGACTTCCTACTACAATGAGCAGTTCTTC
CASSPTGTSYYNEQFF
>TRBV10-3|NA|TRBJ2-3|NA
TGTGCCATCAGGGGGGAGCCAGATACGCAGTATTTT
CAIRGEPDTQYF
>TRBV5-5|NA|TRBJ2-3|NA
TGTGCCAGCAGACAACAGGGACTACAGGGGGATACGCAGTATTTT
CASRQQGLQGDTQYF
>TRBV11-2|NA|TRBJ2-3|NA
TGTGCCAGCAGCCCCTCAGCTTATAGCACAGATACGCAGTATTTT
CASSPSAYSTDTQYF
>TRBV28|NA|TRBJ2-3|many
TGTGCCAGCACTTACCCCCGGGACAGCACAGATACGCAGTATTTT
CASTYPRDSTDTQYF
>TRBV6-2/TRBV6-3|TRBD1|TRBJ1-1|NA
TGTGCCAGCAGTTACCGACAGGGGTTGGGAACGGGGAACACTGAAGCTTTCTTT
CASSYRQGLGTGNTEAFF
>TRBV11-2|NA|TRBJ2-2|few
TGTGCCAGCAGCTTAGTAACTGCCAGGAGAAACACCGGGGAGCTGTTTTTT
CASSLVTARRNTGELFF
>TRBV6-5|NA|TRBJ1-4|NA
TGTGCCAGCAGTTACTCGGGACCTGGCGGAAAACTGTTTTTT
CASSYSGPGGKLFF
>TRBV7-3|NA|TRBJ1-5|few
TGTGCCAGCAGCTTGGAGGGAGGCGGACAGCCCCAGCATTTT
CASSLEGGGQPQHF
>TRBV20-1|NA|TRBJ2-7|many
TGCAGTGCTAGAGAATTCAGGGGCCACGAGCAGTACTTC
CSAREFRGHEQYF
>TRBV27|TRBD1|TRBJ2-1|NA
TGTGCCAGCAGGCTCCGGGACAGGGGGGGGGATGAGCAGTTCTTC
CASRLRDRGGDEQFF
>TRBV12-3/TRBV12-4|TRBD1|TRBJ2-2|once
TGTGCCAGCACCACTGACAGGGGGCGAACCGGGGAGCTGTTTTTT
CASTTDRGRTGELFF
>TRBV6-2/TRBV6-3|NA|TRBJ2-3|NA
TGTGCCAGCAGCTGGACTAGGGGGGTTGCAGATACGCAGTATTTT
CASSWTRGVADTQYF
>TRBV7-6|NA|TRBJ1-1|once
TGTGCCAGCAGCGCTGACGGATCAATGCCGGAAGCTTTCTTT
CASSADGSMPEAFF
>TRBV5-1|NA|TRBJ2-6|NA
TGCGCCAGCAGCTCCGAACTTGGGGTGGGGGCCAACGTCCTGACTTTC
CASSSELGVGANVLTF
>TRBV4-3|TRBD1|TRBJ2-7|NA
TGCGCCAGCAGCCAAGACAGGGGGACCTACGAGCAGTACTTC
CASSQDRGTYEQYF
>TRBV27|NA|TRBJ2-1|NA
TGTGCCAGCAGTTTATTTGATGGATGGCATGAGCAGTTCTTC
CASSLFDGWHEQFF
>TRBV18|NA|TRBJ1-2|few
TGTGCCAGCTCACCACAACTGGATGGGCGTAGCTATGGCTACACCTTC
CASSPQLDGRSYGYTF
>TRBV27|NA|TRBJ2-7|few
TGTGCCAGCAGTTTGACAGTATCCTACGAGCAGTACTTC
CASSLTVSYEQYF
>TRBV4-3|NA|TRBJ2-4|NA
TGCGCCAGCAGCCAAGATTTCGGGGAGAGTCCCGCCAAAAACATTCAGTACTTC
CASSQDFGESPAKNIQYF
>TRBV12-3/TRBV12-4|NA|TRBJ1-5|NA
TGTGCCAGCAGTTTTTGGGAGGAAGGCAATCAGCCCCAGCATTTT
CASSFWEEGNQPQHF
>TRBV7-9|NA|TRBJ1-2|NA
TGTGCCAGCAGCCCCTCTGGTCAGAGCTATGGCTACACCTTC
CASSPSGQSYGYTF
>TRBV27|NA|TRBJ1-1|NA
TGTGCCAGCAGTTTAACCGGCGGTACTGAAGCTTTCTTT
CASSLTGGTEAFF
>TRBV7-6|TRBD1|TRBJ2-1|NA
TGTGCCAGCAGCTACCCTGGGGGGACAGGGGGAAATGAGCAGTTCTTC
CASSYPGGTGGNEQFF
>TRBV7-9|NA|TRBJ2-5|few
TGTGCCAGCAGCTTAGTATTGGGGTCCGAGACCCAGTACTTC
CASSLVLGSETQYF
>TRBV24-1|NA|TRBJ1-5|few
TGTGCCACCAGTGATGGGGAGGGTTATCAGCCCCAGCATTTT
CATSDGEGYQPQHF
>TRBV6-5|NA|TRBJ2-7|NA
TGTGCCAGCAGTTACTCGGAGGGGCTGGGCTCCTACGAGCAGTACTTC
CASSYSEGLGSYEQYF
>TRBV6-6|NA|TRBJ2-7|NA
TGTGCCAGCAGCGGAAGATTGGGGCTTCCGTACGAGCAGTACTTC
CASSGRLGLPYEQYF
>TRBV7-9|TRBD1|TRBJ1-2|NA
TGTGCCAGCAGCTTAGCGTATACGGACAGGGTCTATGGCTACACCTTC
CASSLAYTDRVYGYTF
>TRBV5-1|NA|TRBJ2-5|many
TGCGCCAGCAGGGAGGGGGCAATCCTACAAGAGACCCAGTACTTC
CASREGAILQETQYF
>TRBV6-5|TRBD1|TRBJ1-1|NA
TGTGCCAGCAGTTACGCGGGACAGGGGAATCTCGGGGAGGCTTTCTTT
CASSYAGQGNLGEAFF
>TRBV19|NA|TRBJ2-1|few
TGTGCCAGTAGTTACGACTACTTCGAGTCTGACAATGAGCAGTTCTTC
CASSYDYFESDNEQFF
>TRBV6-5|TRBD2|TRBJ2-7|few
TGTGCCAGCAGTTACAAGCGGGGGAGCTACGAGCAGTACTTC
CASSYKRGSYEQYF
>TRBV7-6|NA|TRBJ2-2|few
TGTGCCAGCAGAACAGGGTCCGGGGAGCTGTTTTTT
CASRTGSGELFF
>TRBV7-8|NA|TRBJ1-1|many
TGTGCCAGCAGCTTCGGGGGGCTTGAAGCTTTCTTT
CASSFGGLEAFF
>TRBV4-3|NA|TRBJ2-3|NA
TGCGCCAGCAGCCAAGTGTGGAAAGCCTCTGGCACAGATACGCAGTATTTT
CASSQVWKASGTDTQYF